A single sample gave rise to the 9 T cell receptor beta chains below, sequenced in a study of T cell repertoires in cytomegalovirus infection. TCRdb reprocessed the reads via MiXCR and lists one record per CDR3 protein. Of about 220,000 distinct CDR3 sequences in the sample, 30% to 45% were seen once. Antigen specificity for these receptors is unknown. This specimen was CD8+ T cells from cultured PBMCs, taken from culture after CMV antigen stimulation. Every receptor here comes from a human donor in good health (CMV status not recorded). Some clones in this sample may be carry-over from other donors' samples.

This clonotype came up a few times. The CDR3 loop reads CASSLLTGSSYEQYF. CDR3 DNA sequence: TGTGCCAGCAGTTTATTGACAGGGAGTAGCTACGAGCAGTACTTC. The V and J genes are TRBV27 and TRBJ2-7, with TRBD1 matching 7 bases. Trimming removed 1 base from V and 3 bases from J; junction bases left unmatched: 6. CDR3 size: 15 residues. CDR1 and CDR2 from the germline V gene are MNHEY and SMNVEV (reference sequence).

This chain joins TRBV6-1 and TRBJ1-2, with TRBD1 matching over 9 bases. This CDR3 has 16 residues. The germline V gene has CDR1 MNHNS and CDR2 SASEGT. The junction had 7 bases not matched to a gene; V was cut back by 1 base and J by 4 bases. CDR3 amino acids: CASSEDGGTGTYGYTF. The CDR3 DNA follows: TGTGCCAGCAGTGAAGACGGCGGGACAGGGACCTATGGCTACACCTTC.

This rearrangement joins TRBV19 to TRBJ1-5, with 10 nucleotides matching TRBD1. This CDR3 contains 14 residues. Germline CDR1 and CDR2: LNHDA and SQIVND (reference sequence). V was clipped by 10 bases and J by 1 base; unmatched bases: 4. The CDR3 protein is CATGTGVSNQPQHF. For the CDR3, the DNA is TGTGCCACCGGGACAGGGGTGAGCAATCAGCCCCAGCATTTT.

V usage is TRBV7-6 and J usage is TRBJ2-5; D is possibly TRBD2 (8 bases). CDR1 SGHVS and CDR2 FNYEAQ come from the germline V gene. The length of the CDR3 is 15 residues. V was pared by 2 bases and J by 12 bases, with 22 bases between. The CDR3 sequence: CASSLFGTAGDTKYF. The CDR3 DNA is TGTGCCAGCAGCTTATTTGGGACAGCGGGGGATACCAAGTACTTC.

In this sample, this clonotype turned up a few times. The chain uses TRBV19 and TRBJ2-1; D is possibly TRBD2 (5 bases). Deletions cut 3 bases from V and 4 bases from J, with 13 bases between. Germline values: CDR1 LNHDA, CDR2 SQIVND (reference sequence). The CDR3 extends over 15 amino acids. CDR3 residues: CASSITSGTYNEQFF. As DNA, the CDR3 is TGTGCCAGTAGTATTACCAGCGGAACTTACAATGAGCAGTTCTTC.

The table lists this clonotype with a count of one. The rearrangement links TRBV28 to TRBJ2-1, with D perhaps matching TRBD2 (5 bases). Germline V gene sequence: CDR1 MDHEN, CDR2 SYDVKM. Trimming shortened V by 8 bases and J by 5 bases, and 22 bases separated the two germline ends. This CDR3 region has 16 residues. The CDR3 reads CASQPSRWAFNNEQFF. DNA of the CDR3: TGTGCCAGCCAGCCTAGCAGGTGGGCCTTCAACAATGAGCAGTTCTTC.

The chain links TRBV28 to TRBJ1-2; tentative D call: TRBD1 (5 bases). The CDR3 is made up of 11 amino acids. CDR1 is MDHEN and CDR2 is SYDVKM in the germline V gene. V lost 2 bases and J lost 13, with 11 bases in between. CDR3 amino acids: CASSLRDYPTF. Here the CDR3 DNA reads TGTGCCAGCAGTTTAAGGGACTACCCCACCTTC.

This clonotype was seen a handful of times. The chain carries TRBV2 and TRBJ2-1; a possible D gene is TRBD2 (6 bases). In germline, CDR1 is SNHLY, CDR2 FYNNEI. This CDR3 has 15 amino acids. The V end lost 7 bases, the J end lost 0 bases, and 13 bases lay between the germline ends. CDR3 sequence (DNA): TGTGCCAGCACTGGGACTGCAAGCTCCTACAATGAGCAGTTCTTC. This codes for CASTGTASSYNEQFF.

There are a few counts of this clonotype. The gene calls are TRBV7-8 and TRBJ2-6; a possible D gene is TRBD1 (5 bases). CDR3 length: 16 residues. Trimming stripped 4 bases from V and 2 bases from J, with 12 bases between. The germline V gene has CDR1 SGHVS and CDR2 FQNEAQ. CDR3 DNA: TGTGCCAGCAGCTCGTCAGGGCCCGCTGGGGCCAACGTCCTGACTTTC. Translation: CASSSSGPAGANVLTF.